This entry is about one T cell receptor (beta chain). The assay was immunoSEQ multiplex PCR, and TCRdb's table has in-frame clones only and misses some. Here the sample spans approximately 200,000 clones, 75% to 90% being singletons. These data come from a study of blood T cell repertoires in COVID-19. Study-level information: The study drew acute and convalescent COVID-19 samples from the United States, Italy and Spain. PBMCs, B-cell-depleted T cells, or T cells provided the cDNA or gDNA that made up the material.

Sequencing was performed on peripheral blood. This clonotype was obtained from a human donor in a cohort sampled during active COVID-19.

The CDR3 sequence: CAWRYLGRSYNEQFF. The DNA of the CDR3 is TGTGCCTGGAGGTACCTAGGGAGATCCTACAATGAGCAGTTCTTC. V gene TRBV30 combines with J gene TRBJ2-1; TRBD2 might be the D (5 bases). The CDR3 runs to 15 residues. V was pared by 3 bases and J by 1 base, with 13 bases between. Germline V gene data show CDR1 as GTSNPN and CDR2 as SVGIG (reference sequence).